This T cell receptor (beta chain) stems from a study of vaccination and CD4 T cells after COVID-19. Background on the study: Participants were vaccinated with two doses, given as either BNT162b2 or mRNA-1273 vaccine. Collection of post-COVID samples occurred a median approximately 100 days after diagnosis, spanning a range of 35 to 161.

CDR1 is SEHNR, CDR2 FQNEAQ, per germline (reference sequence). This CDR3 comprises 13 residues. Trimming took 4 bases from V and 10 from J, leaving 11 bases between them. Comment on this clonotype: Antigen unknown.

Study-wide findings and caveats: Detection of a median around 84% of reactive clones in convalescent patients was confined to the period after vaccination. Spike mono-reactive status applied to 304 of 307 vaccine-specific clones in convalescent patients.

TCRdb re-analysed the PCR reads in MiXCR, keeping a single row per CDR3 protein. This table has 20,000 to 25,000 distinct CDR3 sequences, less than 75% appearing once. The source material was CD4+ T cells from blood, sampled before SARS-CoV-2 vaccination. The V and J genes are TRBV7-9 and TRBJ1-6; a weak D match, TRBD1 (5 bases). The clonotype comes from a human donor who had recovered from COVID-19. CDR3 in amino acids: CASSSGLRSPLHF. Here the CDR3 DNA reads TGTGCCAGCAGCTCAGGGTTGCGATCACCCCTCCACTTT.